This T cell receptor (beta chain) was identified during a study of CD8+CD57+ T cells in acquired aplastic anemia. Study overall: The mean DNA yield obtained from sorted CD4+ and CD8+ cells came to approximately 3.2 ug. General observations from the study: Simpson's diversity of CD8+ cells was not significantly different in patients compared with controls. A set of about 28 CD8+ CDR3 sequences was shared between patients and controls, and these sequences appeared highly expressed in patients.

As regards this clonotype: Its target is unknown.

The CDR3 totals 15 residues. Germline CDR1 is SGHRS and CDR2 is YFSETQ. Researchers used genomic DNA as the template to profile TCR beta VDJ and CDR3. Using its own MiXCR run on the reads, TCRdb lists one record per CDR3 protein. Of hundreds of thousands of distinct CDR3 sequences in the sample, roughly three fifths are singletons; the top ten hold under 8.5%. This TCR was sampled from a human donor with severe aplastic anemia or a healthy control (not recorded which). V is TRBV5-1 and J is TRBJ2-1, with D maybe TRBD1 (6 bases). The J call is uncertain, as TRBJ2-7 better fits the DNA end. The sequenced sample consisted of sorted CD4+, CD8+, or CD8+CD57+ T cells (not recorded which) from PBMCs. The chain's CDR3 is CASSQDRTEPYEQYF. CDR3 sequence (DNA): TGCGCCAGCAGCCAAGATCGGACAGAACCCTACGAGCAGTACTTC.